This record concerns one T cell receptor beta chain sequence. One junction end does not reproduce the germline sequence, and a read error may be involved. This sample stems from a study of OX40 agonist ivuxolimab in advanced cancers. The table came from immunoSEQ multiplex PCR; TCRdb's copy has only in-frame clones and leaves some out. The sample lists just under 85,000 clones; 75% to 90% were seen once. The germline CDR1 and CDR2 sequences are SSHAT and FNYEAQ (reference sequence). The CDR3 has 13 amino acids. The specimen comprised CD4+ or CD8+ T cells sorted from blood, sampled in a trial of the OX40 agonist ivuxolimab. The sequence was obtained from an adult with an advanced solid tumor such as melanoma, head and neck, liver or kidney cancer. The genes are TRBV7-7 and TRBJ2-5; D call uncertain. The CDR3: CASSELHQETQYF. CDR3 nucleotide sequence: TGTGCTAGCAGCGAATTACACCAAGAGACCCAGTACTTC. Full variable domain (missing parts from reference TRBV7-7 and TRBJ2-5): GAGVSQSPRYKVTKRGQDVTLRCDPISSHATLYWYQQALGQGPEFLTYFNYEAQPDKSGLPSDRFSAERPEGSISTLTIQRTEQRDSAMYRCASSELHQETQYFGPGTRLLVL.